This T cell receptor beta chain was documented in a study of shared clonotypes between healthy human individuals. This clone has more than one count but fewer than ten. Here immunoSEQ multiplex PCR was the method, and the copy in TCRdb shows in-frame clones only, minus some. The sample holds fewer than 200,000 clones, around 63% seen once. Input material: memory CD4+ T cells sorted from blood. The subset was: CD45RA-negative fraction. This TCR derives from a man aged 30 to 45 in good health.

In DNA, the CDR3 is TGTGCCAGCAGTTTATCGAATGGGGCTGGCTACACCTTC. Amino acid sequence: CASSLSNGAGYTF. This chain uses TRBV27 with TRBJ1-2; D might be TRBD1 (5 bases). Germline V CDR1 and CDR2: MNHEY, SMNVEV (reference sequence). V shed 0 bases and J shed 7 bases, with 9 bases lying between them. The CDR3 is 13 residues long.